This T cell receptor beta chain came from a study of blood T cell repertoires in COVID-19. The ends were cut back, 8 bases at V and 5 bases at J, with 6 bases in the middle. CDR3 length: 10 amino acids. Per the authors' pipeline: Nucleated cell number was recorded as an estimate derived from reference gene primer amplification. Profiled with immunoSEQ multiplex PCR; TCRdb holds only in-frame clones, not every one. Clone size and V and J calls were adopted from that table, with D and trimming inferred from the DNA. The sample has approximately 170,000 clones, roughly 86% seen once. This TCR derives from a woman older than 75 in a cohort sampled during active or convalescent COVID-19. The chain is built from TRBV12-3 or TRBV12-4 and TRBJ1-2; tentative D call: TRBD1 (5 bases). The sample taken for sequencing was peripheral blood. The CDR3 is CASGTYGYTF. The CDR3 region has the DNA TGTGCCAGCGGGACTTATGGCTACACCTTC.